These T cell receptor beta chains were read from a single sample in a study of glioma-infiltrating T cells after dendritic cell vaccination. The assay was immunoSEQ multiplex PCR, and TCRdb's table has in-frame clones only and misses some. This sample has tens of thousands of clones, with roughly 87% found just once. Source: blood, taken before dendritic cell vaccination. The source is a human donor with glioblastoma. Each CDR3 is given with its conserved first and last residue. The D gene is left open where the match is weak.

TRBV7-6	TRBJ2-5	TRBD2	CASSRGGPGPQETQYF
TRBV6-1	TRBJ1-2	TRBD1	CASSEPGTGLVRGYTF
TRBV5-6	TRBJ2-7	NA	CASSLRQPPYEQYF
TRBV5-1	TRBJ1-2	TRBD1	CASSPQGAQGGYTF
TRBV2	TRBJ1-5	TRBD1	CASRDTGGVSNQPQHF
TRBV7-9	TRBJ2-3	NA	CASSFVTGGPTDTQYF
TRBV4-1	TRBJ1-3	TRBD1	CASSQVVGTGRGNTIYF
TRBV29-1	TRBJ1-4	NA	CSVEAPGLAKLFF
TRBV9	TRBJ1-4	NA	CASSVRKPNEKLFF
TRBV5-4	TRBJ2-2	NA	CASSLDGRNTGELFF
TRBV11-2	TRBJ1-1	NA	CASHKKPGLNTEAFF
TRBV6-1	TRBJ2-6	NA	CASSAKRLASGANVLTF
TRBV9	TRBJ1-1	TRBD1	CASSGTGGTEAFF
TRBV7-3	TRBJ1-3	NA	CASSRSGGSLSGNTIYF
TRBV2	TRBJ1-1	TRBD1	CASTQERGLNTEAFF
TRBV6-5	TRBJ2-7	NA	CASSYSRNRASLKQYF
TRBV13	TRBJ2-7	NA	CASSLLSEQYF
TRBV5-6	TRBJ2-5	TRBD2	CASSLANLYWTSGVETQYF
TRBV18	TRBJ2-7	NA	CASSPRSGRGFDEQYF
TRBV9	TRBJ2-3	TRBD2	CASSARGTGTDTQYF
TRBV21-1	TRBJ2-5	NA	CASSKGKDLDRGSETQYF
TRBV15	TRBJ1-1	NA	CATSRDRTGLEAFF
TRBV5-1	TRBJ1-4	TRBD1	CASSAGQGYEKLFF
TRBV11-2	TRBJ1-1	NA	CASTLRGGGGTEAFF
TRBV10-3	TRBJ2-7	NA	CAISSGTPPSYEQYF
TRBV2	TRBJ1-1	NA	CASGGQGIGVTEAFF
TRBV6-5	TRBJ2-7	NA	CASSEGVGIYEQYF
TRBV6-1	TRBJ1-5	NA	CASSESPGQPQHF
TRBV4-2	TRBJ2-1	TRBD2	CASSQDQAGATFNEQFF
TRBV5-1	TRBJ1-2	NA	CASSLGLGGDGYGYTF
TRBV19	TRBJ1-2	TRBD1	CASSIDGLDRNLYGYTF
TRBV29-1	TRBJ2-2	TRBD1	CSVLRDSNTGELFF
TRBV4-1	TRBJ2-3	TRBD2	CASLAGAQDTQYF
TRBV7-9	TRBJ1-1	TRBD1	CASSPRGRGVTEAFF
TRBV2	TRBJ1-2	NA	CASSGTFYGYTF
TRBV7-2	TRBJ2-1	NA	CASSSPGRYSYNEQFF
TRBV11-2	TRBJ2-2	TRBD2	CASSLGGGNTGELFF
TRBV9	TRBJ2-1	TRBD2	CASSVAGGEYNEQFF
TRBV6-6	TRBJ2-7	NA	CASSSSGSTQGYEQYF
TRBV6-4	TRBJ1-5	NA	CASSDSPGGGQPQHF
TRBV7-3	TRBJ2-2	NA	CASSLTSGELFF